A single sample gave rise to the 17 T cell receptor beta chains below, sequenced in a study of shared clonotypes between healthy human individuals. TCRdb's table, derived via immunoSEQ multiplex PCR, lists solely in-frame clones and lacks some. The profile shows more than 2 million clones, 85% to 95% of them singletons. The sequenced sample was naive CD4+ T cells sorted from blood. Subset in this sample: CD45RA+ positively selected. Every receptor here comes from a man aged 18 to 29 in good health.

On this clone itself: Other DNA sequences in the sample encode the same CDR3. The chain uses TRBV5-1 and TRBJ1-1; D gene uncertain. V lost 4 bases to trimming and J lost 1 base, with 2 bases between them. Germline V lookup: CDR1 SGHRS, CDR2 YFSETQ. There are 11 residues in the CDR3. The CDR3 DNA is TGCGCCAGCAGCGAGAACACTGAAGCTTTCTTT. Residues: CASSENTEAFF.

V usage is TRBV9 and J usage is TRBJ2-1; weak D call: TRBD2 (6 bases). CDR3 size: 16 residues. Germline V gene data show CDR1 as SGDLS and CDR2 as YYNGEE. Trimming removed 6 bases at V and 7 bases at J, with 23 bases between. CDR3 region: CASTPLGRGAPNEQFF. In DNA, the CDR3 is TGTGCCAGCACCCCCCTGGGGCGGGGCGCCCCAAATGAGCAGTTCTTC.

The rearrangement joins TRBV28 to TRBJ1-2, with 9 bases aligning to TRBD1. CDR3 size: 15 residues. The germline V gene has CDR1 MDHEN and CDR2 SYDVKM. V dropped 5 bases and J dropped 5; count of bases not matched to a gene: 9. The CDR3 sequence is CASSHGTGTSYGYTF. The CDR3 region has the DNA TGTGCCAGCAGTCACGGGACAGGGACTTCGTATGGCTACACCTTC.

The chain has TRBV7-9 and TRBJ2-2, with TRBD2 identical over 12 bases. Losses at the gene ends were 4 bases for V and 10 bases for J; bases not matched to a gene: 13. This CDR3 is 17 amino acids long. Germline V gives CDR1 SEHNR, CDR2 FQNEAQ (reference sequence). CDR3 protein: CASSSPPLTSGGVELFF. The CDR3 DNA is TGTGCCAGCAGCTCCCCTCCCTTGACTAGCGGGGGTGTGGAGCTGTTTTTT.

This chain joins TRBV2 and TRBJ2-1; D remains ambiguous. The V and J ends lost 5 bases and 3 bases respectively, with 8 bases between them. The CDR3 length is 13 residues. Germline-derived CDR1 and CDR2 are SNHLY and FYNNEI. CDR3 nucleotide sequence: TGTGCCAGCAGTCTTTTCCTCTACAATGAGCAGTTCTTC. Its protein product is CASSLFLYNEQFF.

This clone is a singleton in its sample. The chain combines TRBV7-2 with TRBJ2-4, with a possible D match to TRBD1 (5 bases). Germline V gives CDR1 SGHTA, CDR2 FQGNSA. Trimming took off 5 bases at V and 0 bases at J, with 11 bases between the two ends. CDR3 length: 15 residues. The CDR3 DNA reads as TGTGCCAGCAGCCCTAGGGGCCCAGCCAAAAACATTCAGTACTTC. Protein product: CASSPRGPAKNIQYF.

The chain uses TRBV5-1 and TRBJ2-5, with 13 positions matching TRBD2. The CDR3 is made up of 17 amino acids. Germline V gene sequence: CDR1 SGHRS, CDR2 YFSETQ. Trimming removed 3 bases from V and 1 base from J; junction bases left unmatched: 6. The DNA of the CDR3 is TGCGCCAGCAGCTCTGGGACTAGCGGGATAACCCAAGAGACCCAGTACTTC. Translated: CASSSGTSGITQETQYF. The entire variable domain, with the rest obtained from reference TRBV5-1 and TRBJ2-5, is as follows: KAGVTQTPRYLIKTRGQQVTLSCSPISGHRSVSWYQQTPGQGLQFLFEYFSETQRNKGNFPGRFSGRQFSNSRSEMNVSTLELGDSALYLCASSSGTSGITQETQYFGPGTRLLVL.

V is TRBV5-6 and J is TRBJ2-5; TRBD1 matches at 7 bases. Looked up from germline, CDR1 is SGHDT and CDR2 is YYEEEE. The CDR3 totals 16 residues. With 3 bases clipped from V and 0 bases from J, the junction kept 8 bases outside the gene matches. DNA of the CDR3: TGTGCCAGCAGCTCAGGGACAGCCTACGACCAAGAGACCCAGTACTTC. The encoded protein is CASSSGTAYDQETQYF.

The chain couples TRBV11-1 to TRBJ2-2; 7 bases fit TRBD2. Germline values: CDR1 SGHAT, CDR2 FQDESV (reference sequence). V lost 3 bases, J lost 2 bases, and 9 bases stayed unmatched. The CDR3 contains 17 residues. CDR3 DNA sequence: TGTGCCAGCAGCTTCTATAGCGGGCGCCTTAACACCGGGGAGCTGTTTTTT. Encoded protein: CASSFYSGRLNTGELFF.

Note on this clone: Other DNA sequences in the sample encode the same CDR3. The CDR3 DNA reads TGTGCCAGCAGCGTAGGGGGGGCAACTAATGAAAAACTGTTTTTT. Its protein is CASSVGGATNEKLFF. The chain uses TRBV9 and TRBJ1-4; D may be TRBD1 (5 bases). Germline lookup yields CDR1 SGDLS and CDR2 YYNGEE. V lost 0 bases to trimming and J lost 0 bases, with 6 bases between them. CDR3 length: 15 residues. Drawing the rest from reference TRBV9 and TRBJ1-4, the complete variable domain is DSGVTQTPKHLITATGQRVTLRCSPRSGDLSVYWYQQSLDQGLQFLIQYYNGEERAKGNILERFSAQQFPDLHSELNLSSLELGDSALYFCASSVGGATNEKLFFGSGTQLSVL.

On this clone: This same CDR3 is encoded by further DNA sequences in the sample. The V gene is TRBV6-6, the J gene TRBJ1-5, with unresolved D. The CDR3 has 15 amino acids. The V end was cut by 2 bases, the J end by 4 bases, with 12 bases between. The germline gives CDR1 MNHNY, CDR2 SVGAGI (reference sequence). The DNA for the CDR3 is TGTGCCAGCAGTTACCTGCAAGGGAGTAATCAGCCCCAGCATTTT. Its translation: CASSYLQGSNQPQHF.

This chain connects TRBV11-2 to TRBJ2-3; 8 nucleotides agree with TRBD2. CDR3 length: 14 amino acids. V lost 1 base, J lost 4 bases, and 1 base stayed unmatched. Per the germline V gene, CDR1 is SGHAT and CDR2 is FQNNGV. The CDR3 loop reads CASSLGGGPDTQYF. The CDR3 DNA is TGTGCCAGCAGCTTAGGCGGGGGGCCAGATACGCAGTATTTT.

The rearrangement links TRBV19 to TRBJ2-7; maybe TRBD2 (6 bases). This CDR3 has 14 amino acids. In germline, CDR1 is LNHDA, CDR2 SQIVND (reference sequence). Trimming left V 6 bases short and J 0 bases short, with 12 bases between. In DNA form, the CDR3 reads TGTGCCAGTAGCGCTAGCGTTACCTCCTACGAGCAGTACTTC. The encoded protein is CASSASVTSYEQYF. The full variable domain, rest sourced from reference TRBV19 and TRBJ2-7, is DGGITQSPKYLFRKEGQNVTLSCEQNLNHDAMYWYRQDPGQGLRLIYYSQIVNDFQKGDIAEGYSVSREKKESFPLTVTSAQKNPTAFYLCASSASVTSYEQYFGPGTRLTVT.

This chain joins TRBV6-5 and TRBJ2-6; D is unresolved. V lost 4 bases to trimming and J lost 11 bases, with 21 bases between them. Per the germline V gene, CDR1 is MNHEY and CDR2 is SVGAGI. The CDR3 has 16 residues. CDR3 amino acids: CASSLLTSTKPHVLTF. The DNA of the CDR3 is TGTGCCAGCAGTTTGCTGACAAGCACGAAACCCCACGTCCTGACTTTC.

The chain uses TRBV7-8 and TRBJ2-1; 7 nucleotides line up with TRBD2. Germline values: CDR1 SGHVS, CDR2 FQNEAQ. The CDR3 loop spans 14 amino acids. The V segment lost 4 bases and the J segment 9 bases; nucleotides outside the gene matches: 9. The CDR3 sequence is CASSSRDYPGEQFF. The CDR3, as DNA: TGTGCCAGCAGCTCTCGGGACTACCCGGGTGAGCAGTTCTTC. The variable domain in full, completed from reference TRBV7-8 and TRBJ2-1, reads GAGVSQSPRYKVAKRGQDVALRCDPISGHVSLFWYQQALGQGPEFLTYFQNEAQLDKSGLPSDRFFAERPEGSVSTLKIQRTQQEDSAVYLCASSSRDYPGEQFFGPGTRLTVL.

The CDR3 loop is CASSRSDQETQYF. CDR3 DNA sequence: TGCGCCAGCAGTCGGTCAGACCAAGAGACCCAGTACTTC. The chain links TRBV5-1 to TRBJ2-5; no reliable D call. Trimming cost V 5 bases and J 0 bases, with 8 bases left between them. CDR3 length equals 13 residues. CDR1 and CDR2 from the germline V gene are SGHRS and YFSETQ.

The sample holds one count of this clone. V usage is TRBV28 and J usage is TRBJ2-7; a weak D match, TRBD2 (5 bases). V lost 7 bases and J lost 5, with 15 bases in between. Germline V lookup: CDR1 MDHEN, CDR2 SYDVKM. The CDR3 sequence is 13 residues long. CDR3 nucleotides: TGTGCCAGCATAGCCGGGAAAGGAGACGAGCAGTACTTC. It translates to CASIAGKGDEQYF.